This T cell receptor (beta chain) was retrieved from a study of T cell responses to AZD1222 COVID-19 vaccine. V was trimmed by 4 bases and J by 11 bases, leaving 23 bases between them. Germline-derived CDR1 and CDR2 are SNHLY and FYNNEI. The CDR3 runs to 15 residues. Study-wide points: Possibly, clonal diversity was underestimated; donors were largely white British and included more females. Only five or six AZD1222 recipients tested seropositive at baseline.

About this clone itself: Antigen specificity is unknown.

Sequencing was performed with immunoSEQ multiplex PCR; in TCRdb, only in-frame clones are kept and a portion is missing. The profile covers around 150,000 clones, with approximately 90% appearing a single time and 1.5% to 2% taken by the ten largest. The genes are TRBV2 and TRBJ1-1; D perhaps matches TRBD1 (6 bases). The sequence derives from an adult in good health. This specimen was peripheral blood, taken on day 0 of AZD1222 vaccination. This CDR3 reads CASSAIDRTLSEAFF. CDR3 in DNA: TGTGCCAGCAGTGCGATTGACAGGACCCTCTCGGAGGCTTTCTTT.